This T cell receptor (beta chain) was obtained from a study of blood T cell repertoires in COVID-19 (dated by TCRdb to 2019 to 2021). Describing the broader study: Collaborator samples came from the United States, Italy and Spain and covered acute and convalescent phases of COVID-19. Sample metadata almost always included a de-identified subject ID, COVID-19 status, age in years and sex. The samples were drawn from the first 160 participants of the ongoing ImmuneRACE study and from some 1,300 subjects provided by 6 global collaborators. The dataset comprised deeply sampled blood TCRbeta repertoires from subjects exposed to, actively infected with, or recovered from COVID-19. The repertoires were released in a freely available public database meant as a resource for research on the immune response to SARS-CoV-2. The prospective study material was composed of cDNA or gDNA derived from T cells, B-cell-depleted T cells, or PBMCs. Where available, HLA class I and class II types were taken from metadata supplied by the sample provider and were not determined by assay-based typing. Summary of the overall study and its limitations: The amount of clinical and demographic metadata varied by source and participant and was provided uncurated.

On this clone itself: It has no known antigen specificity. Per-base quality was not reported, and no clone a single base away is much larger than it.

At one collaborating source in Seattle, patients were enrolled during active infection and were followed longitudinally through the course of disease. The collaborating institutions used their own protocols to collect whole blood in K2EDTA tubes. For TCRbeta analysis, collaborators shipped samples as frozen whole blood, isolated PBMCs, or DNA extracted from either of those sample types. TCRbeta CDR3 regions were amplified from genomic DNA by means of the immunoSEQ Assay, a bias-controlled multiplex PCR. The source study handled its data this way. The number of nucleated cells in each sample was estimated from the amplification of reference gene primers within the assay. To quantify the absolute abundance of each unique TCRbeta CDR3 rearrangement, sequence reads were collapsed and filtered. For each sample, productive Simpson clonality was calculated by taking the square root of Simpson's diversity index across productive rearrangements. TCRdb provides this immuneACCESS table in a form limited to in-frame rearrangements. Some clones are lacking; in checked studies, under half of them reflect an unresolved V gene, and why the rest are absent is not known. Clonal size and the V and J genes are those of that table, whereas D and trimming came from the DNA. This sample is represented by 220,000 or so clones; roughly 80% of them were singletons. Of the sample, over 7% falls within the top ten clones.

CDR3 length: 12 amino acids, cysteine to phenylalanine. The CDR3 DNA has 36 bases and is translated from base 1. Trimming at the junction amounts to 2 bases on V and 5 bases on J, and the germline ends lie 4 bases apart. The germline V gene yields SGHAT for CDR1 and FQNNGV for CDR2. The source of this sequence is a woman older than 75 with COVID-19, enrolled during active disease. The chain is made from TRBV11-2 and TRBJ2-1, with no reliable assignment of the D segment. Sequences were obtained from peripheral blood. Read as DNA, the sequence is TGTGCCAGCAGCTTATTAAACAATGAGCAGTTCTTC. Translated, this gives CASSLLNNEQFF.